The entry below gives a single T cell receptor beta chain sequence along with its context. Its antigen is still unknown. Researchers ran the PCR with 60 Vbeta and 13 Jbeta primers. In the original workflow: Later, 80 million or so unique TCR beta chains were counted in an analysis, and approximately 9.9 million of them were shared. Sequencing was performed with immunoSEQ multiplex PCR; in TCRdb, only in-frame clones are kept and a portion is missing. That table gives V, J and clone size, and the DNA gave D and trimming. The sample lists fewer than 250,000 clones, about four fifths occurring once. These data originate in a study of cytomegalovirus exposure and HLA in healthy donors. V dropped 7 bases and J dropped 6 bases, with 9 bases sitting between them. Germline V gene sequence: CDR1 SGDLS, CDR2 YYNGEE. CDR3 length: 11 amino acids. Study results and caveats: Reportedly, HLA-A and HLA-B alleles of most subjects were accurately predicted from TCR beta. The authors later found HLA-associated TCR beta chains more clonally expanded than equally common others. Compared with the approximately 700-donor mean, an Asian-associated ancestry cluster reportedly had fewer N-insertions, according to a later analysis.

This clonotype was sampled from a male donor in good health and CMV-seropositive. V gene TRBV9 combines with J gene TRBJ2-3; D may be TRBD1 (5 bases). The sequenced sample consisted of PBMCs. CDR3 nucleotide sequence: TGTGCCAGCGGCAGGGCTGATACGCAGTATTTT. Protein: CASGRADTQYF.